This T cell receptor (beta chain) was captured in a study of T cell responses to AZD1222 COVID-19 vaccine. General study findings and limits: At baseline, seropositivity was found in only six AZD1222 recipients. Unmutated variant regions reportedly attract nearly half of all spike-specific TCRs. Females made up more of the donors, who were largely white British, and clonal diversity may have come out too low. Spike as a whole was targeted by vaccine-associated CD4 TCRs, dominant at 160-218 and 743-854.

V lost 6 bases and J lost 4, with 10 bases in between. From germline, CDR1 is SNHLY and CDR2 FYNNEI. The CDR3 runs 13 residues. Of note for this clone: Its antigen is still unknown.

Clones were sequenced by immunoSEQ multiplex PCR, and TCRdb holds only the in-frame ones, with some missing. The sample shows approximately 190,000 clones, approximately 95% of them seen only once. This TCR came from an adult who received the AZD1222 COVID-19 vaccine. The chain combines TRBV2 with TRBJ1-5; D remains ambiguous. This material consisted of peripheral blood, taken 28 days after the second AZD1222 dose. The CDR3 spells CASSHAHNQPQHF. The CDR3 nucleotides are TGTGCCAGCAGCCACGCCCATAATCAGCCCCAGCATTTT.